This T cell receptor (beta chain) was documented in a study of OX40 agonist ivuxolimab in advanced cancers. On the study more broadly: Two patients with cutaneous melanoma and one with hepatocellular carcinoma, three in total, showed partial responses. Study results and caveats: More expanded clones were seen, on average, in CD8+ T cells than in CD4+.

Measured with immunoSEQ multiplex PCR; TCRdb has only the in-frame clones, and not every one. The sample gives about 36,000 clones, around three quarters of which show up once; approximately 17% is in the top ten. Systemic immunosuppression or a history of autoimmune disease excluded patients. The CDR3 runs to 14 residues. Losses at the gene ends were 5 bases for V and 8 bases for J; bases not matched to a gene: 10. Germline loops: CDR1 MNHEY, CDR2 SMNVEV (reference sequence). Concerning this clone itself: What it recognizes is unknown.

This TCR was recovered from an adult with an advanced solid tumor such as melanoma, head and neck, liver or kidney cancer. The sample consisted of CD4+ or CD8+ T cells sorted from blood, taken in a trial of the OX40 agonist ivuxolimab. This sequence joins TRBV27 and TRBJ1-2, with 8 nucleotides matching TRBD1. This chain's CDR3 is CASSPNRGLRGYTF. CDR3 nucleotide sequence: TGTGCCAGCAGTCCGAACAGGGGGTTAAGAGGCTACACCTTC.